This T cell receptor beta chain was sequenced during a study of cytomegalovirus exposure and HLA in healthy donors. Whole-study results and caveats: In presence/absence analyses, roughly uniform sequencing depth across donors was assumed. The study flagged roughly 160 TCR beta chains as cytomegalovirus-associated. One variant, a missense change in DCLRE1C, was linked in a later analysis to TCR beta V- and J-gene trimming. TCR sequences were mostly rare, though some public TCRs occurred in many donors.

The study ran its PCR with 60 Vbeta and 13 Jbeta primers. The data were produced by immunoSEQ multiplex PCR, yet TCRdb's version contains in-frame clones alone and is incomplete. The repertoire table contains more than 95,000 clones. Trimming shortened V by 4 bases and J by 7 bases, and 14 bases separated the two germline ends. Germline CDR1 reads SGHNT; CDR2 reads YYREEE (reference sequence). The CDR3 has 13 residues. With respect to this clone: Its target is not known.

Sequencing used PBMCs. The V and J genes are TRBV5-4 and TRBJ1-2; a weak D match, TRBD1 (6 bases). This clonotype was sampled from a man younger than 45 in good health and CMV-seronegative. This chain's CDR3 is CASSLRGGAGYTF. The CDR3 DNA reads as TGTGCCAGCAGCCTGAGGGGGGGCGCTGGCTACACCTTC.